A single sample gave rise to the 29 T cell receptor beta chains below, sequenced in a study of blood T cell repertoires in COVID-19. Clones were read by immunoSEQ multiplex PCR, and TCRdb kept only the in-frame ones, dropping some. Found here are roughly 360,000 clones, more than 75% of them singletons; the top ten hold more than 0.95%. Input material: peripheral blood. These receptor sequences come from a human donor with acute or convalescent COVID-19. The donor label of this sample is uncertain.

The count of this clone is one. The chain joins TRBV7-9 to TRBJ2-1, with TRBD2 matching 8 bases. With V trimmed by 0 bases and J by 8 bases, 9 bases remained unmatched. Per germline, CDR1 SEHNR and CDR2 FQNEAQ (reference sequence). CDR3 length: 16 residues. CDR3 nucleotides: TGTGCCAGCAGCTTAGCGCTGGCGGGGGGATTTGATGAGCAGTTCTTC. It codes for CASSLALAGGFDEQFF.

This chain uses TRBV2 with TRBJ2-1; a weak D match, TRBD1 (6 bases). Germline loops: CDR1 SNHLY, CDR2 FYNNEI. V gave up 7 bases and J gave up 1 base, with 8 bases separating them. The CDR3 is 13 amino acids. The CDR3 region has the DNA TGTGCCAGCAACAGGGTATCCTACAATGAGCAGTTCTTC. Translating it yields CASNRVSYNEQFF.

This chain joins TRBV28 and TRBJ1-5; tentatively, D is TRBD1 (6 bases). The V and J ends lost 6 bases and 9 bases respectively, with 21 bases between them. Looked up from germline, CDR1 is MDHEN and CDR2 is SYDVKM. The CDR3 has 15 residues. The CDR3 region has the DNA TGTGCCAGCAGATCGACGGGACAACTAAGTCTGCCCCAGCATTTT. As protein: CASRSTGQLSLPQHF.

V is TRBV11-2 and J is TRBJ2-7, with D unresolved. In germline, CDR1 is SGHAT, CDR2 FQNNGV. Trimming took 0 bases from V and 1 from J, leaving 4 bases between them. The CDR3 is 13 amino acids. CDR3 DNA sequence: TGTGCCAGCAGCTTAGACAGATCCTACGAGCAGTACTTC. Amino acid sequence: CASSLDRSYEQYF.

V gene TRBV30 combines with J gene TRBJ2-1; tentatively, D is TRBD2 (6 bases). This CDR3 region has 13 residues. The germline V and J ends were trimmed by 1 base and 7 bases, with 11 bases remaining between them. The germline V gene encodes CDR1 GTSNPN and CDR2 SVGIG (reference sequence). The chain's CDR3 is CAWSAGSFNEQFF. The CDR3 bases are TGTGCCTGGAGTGCCGGGAGTTTTAATGAGCAGTTCTTC.

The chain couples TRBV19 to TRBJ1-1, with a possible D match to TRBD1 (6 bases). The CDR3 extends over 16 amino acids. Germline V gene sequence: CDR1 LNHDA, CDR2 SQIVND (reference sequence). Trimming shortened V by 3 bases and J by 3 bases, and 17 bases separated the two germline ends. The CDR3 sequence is CASSIFRGARDTEAFF. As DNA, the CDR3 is TGTGCCAGTAGTATCTTCCGGGGGGCTAGGGACACTGAAGCTTTCTTT.

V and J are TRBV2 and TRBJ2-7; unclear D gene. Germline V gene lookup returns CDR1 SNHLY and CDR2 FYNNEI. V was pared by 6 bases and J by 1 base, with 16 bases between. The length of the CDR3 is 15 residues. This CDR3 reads CASRVDTVPSYEQYF. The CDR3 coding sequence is TGTGCCAGCAGGGTCGACACTGTACCTTCCTACGAGCAGTACTTC. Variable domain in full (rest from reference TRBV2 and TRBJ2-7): EPEVTQTPSHQVTQMGQEVILRCVPISNHLYFYWYRQILGQKVEFLVSFYNNEISEKSEIFDDQFSVERPDGSNFTLKIRSTKLEDSAMYFCASRVDTVPSYEQYFGPGTRLTVT.

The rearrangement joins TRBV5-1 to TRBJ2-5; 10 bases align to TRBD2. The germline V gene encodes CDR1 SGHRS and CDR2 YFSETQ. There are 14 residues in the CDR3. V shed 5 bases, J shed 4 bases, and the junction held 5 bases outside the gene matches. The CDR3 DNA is TGCGCCAGCAGACTAGCGGGGATTCGAGAGACCCAGTACTTC. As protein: CASRLAGIRETQYF.

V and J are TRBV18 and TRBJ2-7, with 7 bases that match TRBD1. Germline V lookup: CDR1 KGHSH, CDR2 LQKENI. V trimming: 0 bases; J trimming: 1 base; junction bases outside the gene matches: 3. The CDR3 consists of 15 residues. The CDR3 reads CASSPPGQKSYEQYF. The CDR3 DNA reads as TGTGCCAGCTCACCACCGGGACAGAAGTCCTACGAGCAGTACTTC.

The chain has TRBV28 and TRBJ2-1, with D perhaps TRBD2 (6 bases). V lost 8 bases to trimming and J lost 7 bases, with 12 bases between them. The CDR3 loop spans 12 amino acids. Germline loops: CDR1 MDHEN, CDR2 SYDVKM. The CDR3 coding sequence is TGTGCCAGCTTAGGAGGGGCGAATGAGCAGTTCTTC. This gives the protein CASLGGANEQFF.

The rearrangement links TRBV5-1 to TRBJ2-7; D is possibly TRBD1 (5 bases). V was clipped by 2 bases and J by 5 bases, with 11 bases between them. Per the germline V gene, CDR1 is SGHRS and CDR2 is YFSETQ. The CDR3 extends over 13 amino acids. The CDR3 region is CASSFQGIHEQYF. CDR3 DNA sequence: TGCGCCAGCAGCTTTCAGGGTATCCACGAGCAGTACTTC.

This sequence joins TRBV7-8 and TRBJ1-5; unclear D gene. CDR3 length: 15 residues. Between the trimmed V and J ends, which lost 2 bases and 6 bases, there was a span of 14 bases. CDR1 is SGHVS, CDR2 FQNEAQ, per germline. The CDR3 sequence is CASSLNEDWIQPQHF. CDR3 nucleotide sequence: TGTGCCAGCAGCTTAAATGAAGACTGGATTCAGCCCCAGCATTTT.

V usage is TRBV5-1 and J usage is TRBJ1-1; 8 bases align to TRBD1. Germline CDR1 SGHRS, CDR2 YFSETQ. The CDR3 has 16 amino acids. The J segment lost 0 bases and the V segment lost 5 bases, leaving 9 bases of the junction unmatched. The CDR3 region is CASRPTGTGMNTEAFF. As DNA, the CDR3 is TGCGCCAGCAGACCGACCGGGACAGGCATGAACACTGAAGCTTTCTTT.

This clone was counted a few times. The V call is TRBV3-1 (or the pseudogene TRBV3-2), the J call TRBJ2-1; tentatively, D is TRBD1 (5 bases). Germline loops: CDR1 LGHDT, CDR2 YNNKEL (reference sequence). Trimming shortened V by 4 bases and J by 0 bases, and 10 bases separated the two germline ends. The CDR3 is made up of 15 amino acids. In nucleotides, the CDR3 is TGTGCCAGCAGCCCAGGGTACGACTCCTACAATGAGCAGTTCTTC. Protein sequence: CASSPGYDSYNEQFF.

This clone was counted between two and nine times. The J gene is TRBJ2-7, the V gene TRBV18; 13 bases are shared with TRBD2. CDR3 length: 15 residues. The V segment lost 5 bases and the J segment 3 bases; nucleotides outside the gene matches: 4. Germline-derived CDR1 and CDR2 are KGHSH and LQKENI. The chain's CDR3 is CASSSRTSGSYEQYF. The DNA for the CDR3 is TGTGCCAGCTCATCACGGACTAGCGGGAGCTACGAGCAGTACTTC.

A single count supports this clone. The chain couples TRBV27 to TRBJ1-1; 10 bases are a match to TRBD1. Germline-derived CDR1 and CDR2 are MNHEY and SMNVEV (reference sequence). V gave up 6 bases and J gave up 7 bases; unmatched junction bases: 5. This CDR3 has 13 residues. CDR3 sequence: CASRRTGGVEAFF. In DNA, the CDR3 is TGTGCCAGCAGAAGGACAGGGGGGGTTGAAGCTTTCTTT.

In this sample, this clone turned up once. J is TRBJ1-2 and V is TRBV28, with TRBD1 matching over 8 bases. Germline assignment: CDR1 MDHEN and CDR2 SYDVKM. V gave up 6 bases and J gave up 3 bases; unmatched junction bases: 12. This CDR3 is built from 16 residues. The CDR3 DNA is TGTGCCAGCAGACTCGCCGGGACAGGAATATACTATGGCTACACCTTC. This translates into CASRLAGTGIYYGYTF.

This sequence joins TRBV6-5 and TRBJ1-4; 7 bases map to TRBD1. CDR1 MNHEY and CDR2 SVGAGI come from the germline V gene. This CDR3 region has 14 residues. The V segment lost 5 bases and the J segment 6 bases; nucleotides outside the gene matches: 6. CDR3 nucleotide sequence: TGTGCCAGCAGTCTCGACAGGGTGGATGAAAAACTGTTTTTT. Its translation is CASSLDRVDEKLFF.

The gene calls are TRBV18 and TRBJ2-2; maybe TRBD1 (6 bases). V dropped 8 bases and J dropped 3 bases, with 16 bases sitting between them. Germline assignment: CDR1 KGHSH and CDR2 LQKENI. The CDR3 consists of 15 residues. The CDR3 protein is CASTTTGRYTGELFF. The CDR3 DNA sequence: TGTGCCAGCACCACCACAGGGCGATACACCGGGGAGCTGTTTTTT.

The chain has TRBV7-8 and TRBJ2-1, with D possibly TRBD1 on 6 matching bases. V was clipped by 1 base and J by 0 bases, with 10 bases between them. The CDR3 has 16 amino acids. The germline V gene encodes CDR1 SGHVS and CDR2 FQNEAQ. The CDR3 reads CASSLVGTISYNEQFF. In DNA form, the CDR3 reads TGTGCCAGCAGCTTAGTGGGGACAATCTCCTACAATGAGCAGTTCTTC.

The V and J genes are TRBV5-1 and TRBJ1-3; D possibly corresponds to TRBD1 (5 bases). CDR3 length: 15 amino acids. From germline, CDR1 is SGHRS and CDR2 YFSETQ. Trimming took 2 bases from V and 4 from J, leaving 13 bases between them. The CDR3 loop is CASSLPDSAGNTIYF. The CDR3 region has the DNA TGCGCCAGCAGCTTACCAGACAGTGCCGGAAACACCATATATTTT.

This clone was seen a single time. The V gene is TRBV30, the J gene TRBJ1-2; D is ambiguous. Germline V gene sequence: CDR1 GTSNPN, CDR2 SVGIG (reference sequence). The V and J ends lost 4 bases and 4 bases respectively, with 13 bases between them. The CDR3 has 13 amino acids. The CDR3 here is CAWTPEPVYGYTF. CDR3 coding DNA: TGTGCCTGGACCCCGGAGCCGGTCTATGGCTACACCTTC.

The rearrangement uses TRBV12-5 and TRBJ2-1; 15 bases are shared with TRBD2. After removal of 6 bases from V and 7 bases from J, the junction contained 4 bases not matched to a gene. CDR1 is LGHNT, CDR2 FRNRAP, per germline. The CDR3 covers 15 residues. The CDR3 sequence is CASGLGLAGGNEQFF. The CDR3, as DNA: TGTGCTAGTGGACTCGGACTAGCGGGGGGGAATGAGCAGTTCTTC.

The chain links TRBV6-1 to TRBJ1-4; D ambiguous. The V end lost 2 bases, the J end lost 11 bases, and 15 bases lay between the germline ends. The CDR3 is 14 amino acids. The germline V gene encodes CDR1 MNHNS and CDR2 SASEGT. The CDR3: CASSEYNSNLKLFF. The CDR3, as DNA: TGTGCCAGCAGTGAATATAACAGCAACCTGAAACTGTTTTTT.

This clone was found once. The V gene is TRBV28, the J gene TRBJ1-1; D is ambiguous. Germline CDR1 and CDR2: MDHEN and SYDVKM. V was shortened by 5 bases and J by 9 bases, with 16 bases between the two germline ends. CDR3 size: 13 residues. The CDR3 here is CASSPILPPKAFF. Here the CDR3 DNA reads TGTGCCAGCAGTCCGATCCTCCCTCCTAAAGCTTTCTTT.

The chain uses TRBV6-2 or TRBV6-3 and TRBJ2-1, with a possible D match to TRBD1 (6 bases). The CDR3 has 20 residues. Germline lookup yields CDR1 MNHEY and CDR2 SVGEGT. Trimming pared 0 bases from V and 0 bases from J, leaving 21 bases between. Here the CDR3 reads CASSYSRQEAKQSSYNEQFF. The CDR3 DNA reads TGTGCCAGCAGTTACTCGAGACAGGAAGCCAAACAAAGCTCCTACAATGAGCAGTTCTTC.

Here the CDR3 reads CASTGIYGYTF. The CDR3 DNA reads as TGTGCCAGCACAGGAATCTATGGCTACACCTTC. This chain links TRBV6-5 with TRBJ1-2; D unresolved. The CDR3 covers 11 residues. V was cut by 7 bases and J by 4 bases, with 7 bases left in between. The germline V gene has CDR1 MNHEY and CDR2 SVGAGI.

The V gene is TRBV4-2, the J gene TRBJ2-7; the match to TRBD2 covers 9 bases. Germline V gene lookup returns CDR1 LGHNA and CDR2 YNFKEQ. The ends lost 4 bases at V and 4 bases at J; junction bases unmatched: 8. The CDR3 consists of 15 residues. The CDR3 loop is CASSRESTSGYEQYF. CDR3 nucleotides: TGTGCCAGCAGCCGAGAAAGCACTAGCGGGTACGAGCAGTACTTC.

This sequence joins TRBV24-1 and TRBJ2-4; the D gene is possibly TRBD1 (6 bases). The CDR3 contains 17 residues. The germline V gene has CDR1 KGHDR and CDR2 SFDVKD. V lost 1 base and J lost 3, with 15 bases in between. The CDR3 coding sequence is TGTGCCACCAGTGATTTTACCCGGACAGACCTCAAAAACATTCAGTACTTC. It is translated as CATSDFTRTDLKNIQYF.